The next 9 T cell receptor beta chains were all read from a single sample in a study of cytomegalovirus exposure and HLA in healthy donors. This PCR relied on a set of 60 Vbeta primers and 13 Jbeta primers. The data were produced by immunoSEQ multiplex PCR, yet TCRdb's version contains in-frame clones alone and is incomplete. Of some 150,000 clones listed, less than 80% are singletons. Sequences were obtained from PBMCs. Source of these receptors: a female donor in good health and CMV-seropositive.

The rearrangement joins TRBV10-3 to TRBJ1-2, with D perhaps matching TRBD1 (5 bases). With 3 bases removed from V and 1 base from J, the gap between germline ends came to 9 bases. This CDR3 contains 14 residues. Germline V gives CDR1 ENHRY, CDR2 SYGVKD. The CDR3 bases are TGTGCCATCAGTGAATGGGGCAGTAACTATGGCTACACCTTC. Translated, it gives CAISEWGSNYGYTF.

The chain links TRBV29-1 to TRBJ1-2; possible D gene TRBD1, 5 bases. With 1 base removed from V and 5 bases from J, the gap between germline ends came to 11 bases. CDR1 SQVTM and CDR2 ANQGSEA come from the germline V gene. The CDR3 spans 13 residues. The CDR3 DNA reads TGCAGCGTTGAAGGGGGGGACGGATATGGCTACACCTTC. Translating gives CSVEGGDGYGYTF.

The chain recombines TRBV6-1 with TRBJ2-7, with D possibly TRBD1 on 5 matching bases. CDR3 length: 13 residues. In germline, CDR1 is MNHNS, CDR2 SASEGT. Trimming cost V 8 bases and J 2 bases, with 13 bases left between them. The CDR3 is CASPGQGAYEQYF. The CDR3 nucleotides read TGTGCCAGCCCAGGGCAGGGTGCCTACGAGCAGTACTTC.

The chain employs TRBV5-4 and TRBJ2-4, with 8 nucleotides matching TRBD2. J was trimmed by 1 base and V by 5 bases; bases with no gene match: 2. CDR1 is SGHNT, CDR2 YYREEE, per germline (reference sequence). The CDR3 consists of 14 residues. CDR3 residues: CASRAGVAKNIQYF. In DNA form, the CDR3 reads TGTGCCAGCAGAGCGGGGGTGGCCAAAAACATTCAGTACTTC.

The chain recombines TRBV28 with TRBJ2-7; tentative D call: TRBD2 (5 bases). V was cut by 7 bases and J by 7 bases, with 14 bases left in between. Germline CDR1 MDHEN, CDR2 SYDVKM. The CDR3 has 12 amino acids. The CDR3 reads CASTQTTREQYF. The CDR3 DNA reads as TGTGCCAGCACTCAAACTACTAGGGAGCAGTACTTC.

V usage is TRBV7-9 and J usage is TRBJ2-3; weak D call: TRBD2 (5 bases). V was cut by 4 bases and J by 4 bases, with 18 bases left in between. This CDR3 comprises 16 residues. CDR1 is SEHNR and CDR2 is FQNEAQ in the germline V gene (reference sequence). CDR3: CASSSDVGARADTQYF. The CDR3 nucleotides are TGTGCCAGCAGCTCGGACGTGGGAGCGAGGGCAGATACGCAGTATTTT.

The chain links TRBV7-6 to TRBJ2-7; maybe TRBD2 (6 bases). The CDR3 loop spans 16 amino acids. Germline lookup yields CDR1 SGHVS and CDR2 FNYEAQ. V lost 5 bases to trimming and J lost 0 bases, with 17 bases between them. CDR3 nucleotide sequence: TGTGCCAGCAGCCCCGATGCGGGGAGCCTCTCCTACGAGCAGTACTTC. Residues: CASSPDAGSLSYEQYF.

The rearrangement joins TRBV18 to TRBJ2-7; tentative D call: TRBD2 (6 bases). Deletions cut 0 bases from V and 0 bases from J, with 15 bases between. The germline V gene encodes CDR1 KGHSH and CDR2 LQKENI. This CDR3 contains 17 residues. CDR3 residues: CASSPPSGQFFSYEQYF. The CDR3 bases are TGTGCCAGCTCACCACCAAGCGGGCAGTTCTTCTCCTACGAGCAGTACTTC. The whole variable domain, filled in from reference TRBV18 and TRBJ2-7, reads NAGVMQNPRHLVRRRGQEARLRCSPMKGHSHVYWYRQLPEEGLKFMVYLQKENIIDESGMPKERFSAEFPKEGPSILRIQQVVRGDSAAYFCASSPPSGQFFSYEQYFGPGTRLTVT.

V usage is TRBV11-3 and J usage is TRBJ2-1; D remains unclear. V lost 0 bases and J lost 3, with 3 bases in between. The germline gives CDR1 SGHNT, CDR2 YENEEA. The CDR3 is 13 residues long. CDR3 sequence: CASSLEYYNEQFF. DNA for the CDR3: TGTGCCAGCAGCTTAGAATACTACAATGAGCAGTTCTTC. Complete variable domain (other parts from reference TRBV11-3 and TRBJ2-1): EAGVVQSPRYKIIEKKQPVAFWCNPISGHNTLYWYLQNLGQGPELLIRYENEEAVDDSQLPKDRFSAERLKGVDSTLKIQPAELGDSAVYLCASSLEYYNEQFFGPGTRLTVL.